This passage covers 26 T cell receptor beta chains from one sample sequenced in a study of cytomegalovirus exposure and HLA in healthy donors. The PCR employed 60 Vbeta primers together with 13 Jbeta primers. The table came from immunoSEQ multiplex PCR; TCRdb's copy has only in-frame clones and leaves some out. There are approximately 150,000 clones in the sample; around 85% occur only once, and more than 1.5% lies in the top ten. Sequencing was performed on PBMCs. These receptors were obtained from a human donor in good health.

The chain uses TRBV7-2 and TRBJ2-2; the D is unclear. The CDR3 length is 15 residues. V was pared by 7 bases and J by 1 base, with 13 bases between. In germline, CDR1 is SGHTA, CDR2 FQGNSA. CDR3 sequence (DNA): TGTGCCAGCACCCAAAGAAGAGGGAACACCGGGGAGCTGTTTTTT. It encodes CASTQRRGNTGELFF.

Remarks on this clone: A read error may produce the germline difference seen at one junction end. The rearrangement joins TRBV29-1 to TRBJ1-1; TRBD1 might be the D (5 bases). Germline loops: CDR1 SQVTM, CDR2 ANQGSEA. The CDR3 extends over 12 amino acids. CDR3 bases: TGCAGCGTCGAAGGACAAGGCACTGAAGCTTTCTTT. Its translation: CSVEGQGTEAFF.

This clone appeared a few times. The chain uses TRBV11-2 and TRBJ2-2, with D uncertain. CDR3 length: 16 residues. Deletions cut 1 base from V and 0 bases from J, with 9 bases between. Germline CDR1 reads SGHAT; CDR2 reads FQNNGV. The DNA of the CDR3 is TGTGCCAGCAGCTTAGTCATGAGGACGAACACCGGGGAGCTGTTTTTT. It translates to CASSLVMRTNTGELFF.

The chain's CDR3 is CASRSSGQPYEQYF. The CDR3, as DNA: TGTGCCAGCAGATCTTCGGGACAGCCCTACGAGCAGTACTTC. The J gene is TRBJ2-7, the V gene TRBV6-1, with 7 bases lining up with TRBD1. Per germline, CDR1 MNHNS and CDR2 SASEGT. The trim removed 6 bases at V and 2 bases at J, leaving 7 bases unmatched. This CDR3 contains 14 residues.

This rearrangement joins TRBV5-4 to TRBJ2-3; TRBD1 is a possible D gene (6 bases). Trimming removed 4 bases from V and 0 bases from J, with 15 bases in between. The germline V gene has CDR1 SGHNT and CDR2 YYREEE (reference sequence). CDR3 size: 16 residues. The CDR3 DNA reads as TGTGCCAGCAGCCACGACCGGGACAAGAGCACAGATACGCAGTATTTT. Residues: CASSHDRDKSTDTQYF. Filled out from reference TRBV5-4 and TRBJ2-3, the complete variable domain reads ETGVTQSPTHLIKTRGQQVTLRCSSQSGHNTVSWYQQALGQGPQFIFQYYREEENGRGNFPPRFSGLQFPNYSSELNVNALELDDSALYLCASSHDRDKSTDTQYFGPGTRLTVL.

V gene TRBV29-1 combines with J gene TRBJ1-1, with 10 bases identical to TRBD1. Germline V gene sequence: CDR1 SQVTM, CDR2 ANQGSEA. V trimming: 2 bases; J trimming: 11 bases; junction bases outside the gene matches: 8. This CDR3 contains 13 residues. CDR3 loop: CSVEKDRGGGAFF. As DNA, the CDR3 is TGCAGCGTTGAAAAGGACAGGGGGGGTGGTGCTTTCTTT.

V is TRBV7-2 and J is TRBJ1-1; 7 bases fit TRBD1. Trimming removed 5 bases from V and 5 bases from J; junction bases left unmatched: 2. CDR3 length: 12 amino acids. Per germline, CDR1 SGHTA and CDR2 FQGNSA. CDR3 region: CASSPQGTEAFF. CDR3 coding DNA: TGTGCCAGCAGCCCACAGGGGACTGAAGCTTTCTTT.

V gene TRBV11-2 combines with J gene TRBJ1-3; TRBD1 aligns across 9 bases. V shed 4 bases and J 3 bases; nucleotides not matched to a gene: 7. This CDR3 comprises 16 residues. Per germline, CDR1 SGHAT and CDR2 FQNNGV. CDR3 sequence (DNA): TGTGCCAGCAGCTCCCTTCGGGACAGGGATGGAAACACCATATATTTT. It specifies CASSSLRDRDGNTIYF.

The gene calls are TRBV4-1 and TRBJ2-5, with 7 bases lining up with TRBD1. The J call is in doubt because the DNA end fits TRBJ2-7 better. Per germline, CDR1 MGHRA and CDR2 YSYEKL. The CDR3 extends over 13 amino acids. CDR3: CASSQDRGYEQYF. The DNA of the CDR3 is TGCGCCAGCAGCCAAGACAGGGGGTACGAGCAGTACTTC.

The chain carries TRBV2 and TRBJ2-3; TRBD2 matches 9 bases. Germline V lookup: CDR1 SNHLY, CDR2 FYNNEI. Unmatched junction bases numbered 4, after V lost 5 bases and J lost 1 base. The CDR3 has 15 residues. The CDR3 DNA reads TGTGCCAGCAGTTATAGCGGGGGCCGCACAGATACGCAGTATTTT. This codes for CASSYSGGRTDTQYF.

The chain has TRBV5-6 and TRBJ1-6; D gene uncertain. The germline V gene has CDR1 SGHDT and CDR2 YYEEEE. V lost 6 bases and J lost 5, with 18 bases in between. The CDR3 totals 16 residues. CDR3 region: CASTRRQTQHNSPLHF. CDR3 nucleotides: TGTGCCAGCACCCGGCGGCAGACTCAACATAATTCACCCCTCCACTTT.

The chain joins TRBV7-2 to TRBJ1-1; D is unresolved. From germline, CDR1 is SGHTA and CDR2 FQGNSA. CDR3 size: 13 residues. The CDR3 reads CAAGREQNTEAFF. Written as DNA, the CDR3 is TGTGCAGCCGGGAGGGAACAGAACACTGAAGCTTTCTTT.

The chain combines TRBV7-9 with TRBJ2-5; D may be TRBD1 (5 bases). V was cut by 3 bases and J by 2 bases, with 7 bases left in between. Germline V CDR1 and CDR2: SEHNR, FQNEAQ (reference sequence). This CDR3 region has 13 residues. The CDR3 protein is CASSFAGQETQYF. The CDR3, as DNA: TGTGCCAGCAGCTTCGCAGGGCAAGAGACCCAGTACTTC. Looking up the rest from reference TRBV7-9 and TRBJ2-5 gives the full variable domain: DTGVSQNPRHKITKRGQNVTFRCDPISEHNRLYWYRQTLGQGPEFLTYFQNEAQLEKSRLLSDRFSAERPKGSFSTLEIQRTEQGDSAMYLCASSFAGQETQYFGPGTRLLVL.

The rearrangement joins TRBV2 to TRBJ2-4, with TRBD2 as a possible D gene (5 bases). V shed 4 bases and J shed 6 bases, with 10 bases lying between them. CDR1 is SNHLY, CDR2 FYNNEI, per germline. This CDR3 is 13 amino acids long. CDR3 in DNA: TGTGCCAGCAGTGTATACGCGGGAAACATTCAGTACTTC. Its protein product is CASSVYAGNIQYF.

The chain carries TRBV6-6 and TRBJ1-5; D ambiguous. This CDR3 is built from 13 residues. V lost 8 bases and J 2 bases, leaving 10 bases between the germline ends. Per germline, CDR1 MNHNY and CDR2 SVGAGI (reference sequence). CDR3 region: CASGVRGNQPQHF. CDR3 nucleotides: TGTGCCAGCGGAGTTCGGGGCAATCAGCCCCAGCATTTT.

The chain uses TRBV7-2 and TRBJ2-3, with D perhaps matching TRBD1 (5 bases). V lost 7 bases to trimming and J lost 3 bases, with 11 bases between them. This CDR3 spans 13 amino acids. The germline V gene encodes CDR1 SGHTA and CDR2 FQGNSA. The CDR3 is CASTPPGTDTQYF. The CDR3 coding sequence is TGTGCCAGCACCCCTCCAGGGACAGATACGCAGTATTTT. Full variable domain (missing parts from reference TRBV7-2 and TRBJ2-3): GAGVSQSPSNKVTEKGKDVELRCDPISGHTALYWYRQSLGQGLEFLIYFQGNSAPDKSGLPSDRFSAERTGGSVSTLTIQRTQQEDSAVYLCASTPPGTDTQYFGPGTRLTVL.

The chain carries TRBV6-5 and TRBJ2-4, with TRBD1 matching 11 bases. The germline CDR1 and CDR2 sequences are MNHEY and SVGAGI. The CDR3 extends over 14 amino acids. Unmatched junction bases numbered 9, after V lost 8 bases and J lost 9 bases. CDR3 protein: CASRPGTGGTIQYF. The CDR3, as DNA: TGTGCCAGCCGACCCGGGACAGGGGGAACCATTCAGTACTTC.

A few counts support this clone. One junction end disagrees with the germline gene, perhaps due to a read error. This chain connects TRBV5-6 to TRBJ2-5; 7 bases fit TRBD2. The CDR3 totals 15 residues. The germline gives CDR1 SGHDT, CDR2 YYEEEE. In nucleotides, the CDR3 is TGTGCCAGCAGTTTGGGCGGGGGTCCCACCGAGACCCAGTACTTC. It codes for CASSLGGGPTETQYF. Together with reference TRBV5-6 and TRBJ2-5, the CDR3 gives the full variable domain: DAGVTQSPTHLIKTRGQQVTLRCSPKSGHDTVSWYQQALGQGPQFIFQYYEEEERQRGNFPDRFSGHQFPNYSSELNVNALLLGDSALYLCASSLGGGPTETQYFGPGTRLLVL.

The chain uses TRBV5-8 and TRBJ1-5, with 10 positions matching TRBD1. The V and J ends lost 3 bases and 6 bases, in that order; junction bases with no gene match: 12. Germline CDR1 is SGHTS and CDR2 is YDEGEE. This CDR3 contains 17 residues. As DNA, the CDR3 is TGTGCCAGCAGCTCATTTGATGGGACAGGGGTGGGTCAGCCCCAGCATTTT. Protein product: CASSSFDGTGVGQPQHF. The variable domain in full, completed from reference TRBV5-8 and TRBJ1-5, reads EAGVTQSPTHLIKTRGQQATLRCSPISGHTSVYWYQQALGLGLQFLLWYDEGEERNRGNFPPRFSGRQFPNYSSELNVNALELEDSALYLCASSSFDGTGVGQPQHFGDGTRLSIL.

This chain connects TRBV25-1 to TRBJ2-3, with D unclear. Trimming shortened V by 5 bases and J by 0 bases, and 9 bases separated the two germline ends. The CDR3 is made up of 14 amino acids. CDR1 is MGHDK, CDR2 SYGVNS, per germline. This CDR3 reads CASSKRTSTDTQYF. Here the CDR3 DNA reads TGTGCCAGCAGTAAAAGAACTAGCACAGATACGCAGTATTTT. The full variable domain, in which reference TRBV25-1 and TRBJ2-3 provide the parts outside the CDR3, is EADIYQTPRYLVIGTGKKITLECSQTMGHDKMYWYQQDPGMELHLIHYSYGVNSTEKGDLSSESTVSRIRTEHFPLTLESARPSHTSQYLCASSKRTSTDTQYFGPGTRLTVL.

As to this clone: This CDR3 is also generated by other DNA sequences in the sample. This chain links TRBV28 with TRBJ1-6; D unresolved. V gave up 3 bases and J gave up 4 bases, with 19 bases separating them. This CDR3 region has 18 residues. Germline lookup yields CDR1 MDHEN and CDR2 SYDVKM. The CDR3 bases are TGTGCCAGCAGTTTCACCATGGCGGAAGAAACTTATAATTCACCCCTCCACTTT. Its translation is CASSFTMAEETYNSPLHF.

This sequence joins TRBV4-3 and TRBJ2-3, with a tentative D call TRBD2 (5 bases). The V gene's germline CDR1 is LGHNA and CDR2 YSLEER. The CDR3 length is 14 residues. Trimming stripped 0 bases from V and 6 bases from J, with 10 bases between. The CDR3, as DNA: TGCGCCAGCAGCCAAGATCGGGGTCAGGATACGCAGTATTTT. Translating gives CASSQDRGQDTQYF.

The chain recombines TRBV12-5 with TRBJ2-3; tentatively, D is TRBD2 (6 bases). CDR1 LGHNT and CDR2 FRNRAP come from the germline V gene. V lost 0 bases and J lost 0, with 16 bases in between. The CDR3 consists of 18 residues. The CDR3 loop is CASGLVGLGGSSTDTQYF. CDR3 in DNA: TGTGCTAGTGGTTTGGTAGGGCTGGGGGGATCTAGCACAGATACGCAGTATTTT.

The rearrangement uses TRBV29-1 and TRBJ2-2; 10 bases line up with TRBD1. This CDR3 contains 18 residues. J lost 3 bases, V lost 7 bases, and 17 bases had no gene match. Per germline, CDR1 SQVTM and CDR2 ANQGSEA. The CDR3, as DNA: TGCAGCGCTGCGGTGTCTTTTATGACAGGGGGCGACACCGGGGAGCTGTTTTTT. Its protein product is CSAAVSFMTGGDTGELFF.

The chain has TRBV7-2 and TRBJ1-6; D possibly corresponds to TRBD1 (5 bases). Trimming took off 5 bases at V and 5 bases at J, with 13 bases between the two ends. CDR3 length equals 15 residues. The germline V gene encodes CDR1 SGHTA and CDR2 FQGNSA. The CDR3 nucleotides are TGTGCCAGCAGCGGCGGGGGGGTTAATAATTCACCCCTCCACTTT. Translating it yields CASSGGGVNNSPLHF. The full variable domain, with the rest looked up from reference TRBV7-2 and TRBJ1-6, is GAGVSQSPSNKVTEKGKDVELRCDPISGHTALYWYRQSLGQGLEFLIYFQGNSAPDKSGLPSDRFSAERTGGSVSTLTIQRTQQEDSAVYLCASSGGGVNNSPLHFGNGTRLTVT.

This chain uses TRBV9 with TRBJ2-1, with no clear D. The CDR3 extends over 12 amino acids. Trimming shortened V by 4 bases and J by 8 bases, and 10 bases separated the two germline ends. Germline V gives CDR1 SGDLS, CDR2 YYNGEE. Here the CDR3 reads CASSPVVDEQFF. CDR3 DNA: TGTGCCAGCAGCCCGGTTGTTGATGAGCAGTTCTTC.